This TCR beta chain was sequenced in a study of metastatic and nonmetastatic thyroid tumors. The overall study: From malignant and benign thyroid patients, repertoires in blood and in tumor or nodule tissue were compared.

There were no patients who had received any treatment before thyroid surgery. Methods used by the authors: Variation in CDR3 across clinicopathological groups served as the basis for constructing a distant-metastasis classifier in papillary thyroid cancer. TCRdb re-called the PCR reads via MiXCR. TCRdb's processing, not the authors' own work, is the source of the V and J calls. The table lists about 15,000 clones, roughly 25% of them singletons. Study-level results: The reported finding was significantly higher TCR beta diversity in malignant thyroid tumors relative to benign nodules, in blood and tumor.

Comments on this clone: Antigen specificity is unknown.

V was clipped by 6 bases and J by 3 bases, with 12 bases between them. Germline V gives CDR1 MNHNS, CDR2 SASEGT. The CDR3 consists of 13 residues. The sample was blood. The chain combines TRBV6-1 with TRBJ2-7; the D is unclear. The receptor was derived from a male donor with papillary thyroid cancer or a benign thyroid nodule (not recorded which). Some clones in this sample may be carry-over from other donors' samples. The chain's CDR3 is CASSFRRDYEQYF. CDR3 DNA: TGTGCCAGCAGCTTTAGACGCGACTACGAGCAGTACTTC.